This TCR beta chain comes out of a study of shared clonotypes between healthy human individuals. Study overall: A couple of women and a few men aged 18 to 49 served as donors. For every donor, three CD4 naive, three CD4 memory, two CD8 naive and one CD8 memory plates were used.

Findings and caveats of the study: Deeper or shallower sequencing was expected to change how clonotypes are shared among donors.

As to this clone: The antigen remains undetermined.

Germline CDR1 and CDR2: MDHEN and SYDVKM. CDR3 length: 15 residues. J lost 5 bases, V lost 7 bases, and 13 bases had no gene match. Under the authors' procedure: ImmunoSEQ output lacked quality scores and full-length reads, limiting matched filtering. The protocol was immunoSEQ multiplex PCR, while the TCRdb copy is restricted to in-frame clones and leaves out a portion. V, J and clone size reflect that table, while D and trimming were determined from the DNA. The sample includes around 2,000,000 clones, less than 95% of them seen just once. Naive CD8 cells lacked CD45RO, underwent positive selection for CCR7 and left out terminally differentiated effector memory CD45RA+ cells.

The rearrangement links TRBV28 to TRBJ2-5, with 7 bases that match TRBD2. The receptor was isolated from a man aged 18 to 35 in good health. Sequences were obtained from naive CD8+ T cells sorted from blood. CDR3 coding DNA: TGTGCCAGCACCGGGGCGAGCGGGGTTGATGAGACCCAGTACTTC. It translates to CASTGASGVDETQYF.